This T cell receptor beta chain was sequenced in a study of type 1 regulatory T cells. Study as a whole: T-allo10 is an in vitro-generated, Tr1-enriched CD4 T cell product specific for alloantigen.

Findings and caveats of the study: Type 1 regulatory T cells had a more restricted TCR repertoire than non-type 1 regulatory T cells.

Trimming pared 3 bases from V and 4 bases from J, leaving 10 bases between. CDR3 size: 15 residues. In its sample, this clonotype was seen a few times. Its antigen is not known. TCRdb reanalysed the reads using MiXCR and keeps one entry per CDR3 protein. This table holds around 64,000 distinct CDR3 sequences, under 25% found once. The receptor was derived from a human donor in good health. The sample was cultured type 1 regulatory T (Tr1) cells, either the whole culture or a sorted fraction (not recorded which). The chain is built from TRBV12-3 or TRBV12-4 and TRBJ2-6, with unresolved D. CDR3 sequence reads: CASSFRVSGANVLTF. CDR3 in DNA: TGTGCCAGCAGTTTTAGGGTTAGCGGGGCCAACGTCCTGACTTTC.